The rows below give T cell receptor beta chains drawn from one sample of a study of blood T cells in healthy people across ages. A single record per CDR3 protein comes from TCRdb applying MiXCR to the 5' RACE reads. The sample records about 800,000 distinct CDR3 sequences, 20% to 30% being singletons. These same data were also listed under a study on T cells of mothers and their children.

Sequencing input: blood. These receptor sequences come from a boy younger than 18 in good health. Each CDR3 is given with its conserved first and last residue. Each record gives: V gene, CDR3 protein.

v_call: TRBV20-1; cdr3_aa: CSASTGKANEKLFF
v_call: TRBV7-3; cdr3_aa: CASSSGQNTEAFF
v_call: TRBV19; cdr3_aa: CASSIGPQWGYGYTF
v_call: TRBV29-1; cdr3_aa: CSVSAGGDPVLGGAQYF
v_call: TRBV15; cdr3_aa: CATIDGGTNTEAFF
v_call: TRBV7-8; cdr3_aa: CASSLETDRQETQYF
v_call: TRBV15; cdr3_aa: CATSRSFRGSGQPQHF
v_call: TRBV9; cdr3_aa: CASSLHSRGSYNEQFF
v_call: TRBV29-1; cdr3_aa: CSVEGGTAEVYNEQFF
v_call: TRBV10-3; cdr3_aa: CATGDRGLDEQYF
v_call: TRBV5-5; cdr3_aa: CASSLVVWASGRPSYEQYF
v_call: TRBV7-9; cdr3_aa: CASSLLAGRTGELFF
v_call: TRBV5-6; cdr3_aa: CASSSGHSYQQYF
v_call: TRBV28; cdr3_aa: CASRSRDREGETQYF
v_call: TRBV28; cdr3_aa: CASTGSGNTIYF
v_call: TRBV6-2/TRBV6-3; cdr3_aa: CASSTWDTLNTEAFF
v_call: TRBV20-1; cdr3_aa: CSAPDSLSYEQYF
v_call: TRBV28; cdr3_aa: CASSKSQGNYGYTF
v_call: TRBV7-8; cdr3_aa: CASSWDRAYEQYF
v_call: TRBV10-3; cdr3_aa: CAISESATASGGRDEQFF
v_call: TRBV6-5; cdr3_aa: CASRRQGADGYTF
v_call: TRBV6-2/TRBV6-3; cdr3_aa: CASAPRAWDGYGYTF
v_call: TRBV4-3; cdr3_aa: CASSIYRDTGELFF
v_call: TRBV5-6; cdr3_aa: CASSPGDYEQYF
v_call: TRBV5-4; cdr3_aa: CASSLGQGAVMNTEAFF
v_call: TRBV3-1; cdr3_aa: CATQGAARNFGYTF
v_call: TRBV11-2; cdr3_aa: CASSLATGSHEQYF
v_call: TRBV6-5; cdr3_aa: CASSYSTRVGENTEAFF
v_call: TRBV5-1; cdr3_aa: CASSLTGTDIGCTF
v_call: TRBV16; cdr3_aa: CASSQLLTEKLFF
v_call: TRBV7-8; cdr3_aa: CASSPDRRHSTDTQYF
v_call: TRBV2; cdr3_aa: CASSRQPPNTGELFF
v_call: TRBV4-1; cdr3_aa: CASSQTDISPEQYF
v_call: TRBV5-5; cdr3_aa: CASSSPGSGANVLTF
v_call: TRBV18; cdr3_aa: CASSEGTAYGYTF
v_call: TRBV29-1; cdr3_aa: CSVGMAEQFF
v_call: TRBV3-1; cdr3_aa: CASSAGTDYGYTF
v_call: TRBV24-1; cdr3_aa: CATSQGAETQYF
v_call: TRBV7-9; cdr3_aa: CASSGREGVEQYF
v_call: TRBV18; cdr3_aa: CASSPQRGADEKLFF
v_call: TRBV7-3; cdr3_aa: CASSTGGRPEETQYF
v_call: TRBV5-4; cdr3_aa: CASSRQSQYEQYF
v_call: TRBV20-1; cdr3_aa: CSAPRTGGSYEQYF
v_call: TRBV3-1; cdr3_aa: CASSGGLGGYNEQFF
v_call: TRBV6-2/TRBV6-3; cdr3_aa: CASSYRGRPPQETQYF
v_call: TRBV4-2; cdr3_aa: CASSQEGSSGSSYEQYF
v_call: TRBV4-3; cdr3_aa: CASSPLGDTGELFF
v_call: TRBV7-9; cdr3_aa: CASSFAGPSSYNEQFF
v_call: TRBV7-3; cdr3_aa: CASSLQVNTEAFF
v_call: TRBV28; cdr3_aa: CASRDTGEGAYNSPLHF
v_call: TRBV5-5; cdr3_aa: CASSLGGGMDNLYGYTF
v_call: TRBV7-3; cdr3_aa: CASSLTFTLAKNIQYF
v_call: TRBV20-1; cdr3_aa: CSARDGGGLASSYEQYF